The clone carrying this T cell receptor beta chain was seen once. The antigen is undetermined. V shed 1 base and J 6 bases; nucleotides not matched to a gene: 7. Germline CDR1 reads LNHNV; CDR2 reads YYDKDF (reference sequence). The CDR3 sequence is 17 residues long. These data come from a study of T cell responses to AZD1222 COVID-19 vaccine. Study-wide context: Second-dose recipients at about 4 or about 12 weeks were treated as one pooled group.

Method: immunoSEQ multiplex PCR; TCRdb's copy keeps in-frame clones and lacks some. The sample records around 140,000 clones, over 75% being singletons. Study results and caveats: Donors in the cohort were predominantly white British and more often female, and clonal diversity was possibly underestimated. Compared with day 0, the breadth and depth of the Spike-specific TCR repertoire rose significantly after two doses of AZD1222. Researchers report vaccine-associated CD4 TCRs spanning spike, with dominance at 160-218 and 743-854.

The chain employs TRBV15 and TRBJ1-5; 12 positions agree with TRBD1. The origin of this receptor is an adult in good health. Material: peripheral blood, obtained on day 0 of AZD1222 vaccination. The CDR3 region has the DNA TGTGCCACCAGCAGAGTCCCGGGACAGGGGGCGGTTCAGCCCCAGCATTTT. This translates into CATSRVPGQGAVQPQHF.